Listed below are T cell receptor beta chains from one sample, sequenced in a study of cytotoxic CD8 clonotypes in ibrutinib-treated CLL. The protocol was immunoSEQ multiplex PCR, while the TCRdb copy is restricted to in-frame clones and leaves out a portion. The sample lists fewer than 70,000 clones; roughly 71% were seen once. Material: PBMCs, obtained after 12 months of ibrutinib treatment. The receptors stem from a human donor with chronic lymphocytic leukemia. The CDR3 runs from the conserved cysteine through the conserved F or W. A D gene is named only where the DNA matches it firmly. A clone size is listed for some rows: how often the clone was seen (once, few, many), or a class if it is expanded.

V	J	D	size	CDR3	DNA
TRBV4-1	TRBJ2-3	.	.	CASSQESSTDTQYF	TGCGCCAGCAGCCAAGAATCTAGCACAGATACGCAGTATTTT
TRBV28	TRBJ1-2	.	.	CASSQTVYGYTF	TGTGCCAGCAGCCAGACTGTTTATGGCTACACCTTC
TRBV25-1	TRBJ1-1	TRBD1	few	CASSGQGDTEAFF	TGTGCCAGCAGTGGACAGGGGGACACTGAAGCTTTCTTT
TRBV15	TRBJ2-5	TRBD2	.	CATSRVGAGPQETQYF	TGTGCCACCAGCAGAGTCGGAGCGGGACCCCAAGAGACCCAGTACTTC
TRBV5-1	TRBJ1-2	.	.	CASSLRQNYGYTF	TGCGCCAGCAGCTTGAGGCAGAACTATGGCTACACCTTC
TRBV9	TRBJ2-5	TRBD1	.	CASSVGGQEWETQYF	TGTGCCAGCAGCGTAGGGGGACAGGAGTGGGAGACCCAGTACTTC
TRBV28	TRBJ2-2	.	.	CASSLPAPGELFF	TGTGCCAGCAGTTTACCAGCCCCCGGGGAGCTGTTTTTT
TRBV4-2	TRBJ2-7	.	.	CASSQDLGTYEQYF	TGTGCCAGCAGCCAAGATCTAGGGACCTACGAGCAGTACTTC
TRBV19	TRBJ1-1	.	.	CASTLRVEYTEAFF	TGTGCCAGTACATTGAGGGTCGAATACACTGAAGCTTTCTTT
TRBV5-4	TRBJ2-5	.	.	CASSSQGSRETQYF	TGTGCCAGCAGCTCTCAGGGCAGTCGGGAGACCCAGTACTTC
TRBV5-4	TRBJ2-3	TRBD2	once	CASSFSSGSTDTQYF	TGTGCCAGCAGCTTCTCTAGCGGTAGCACAGATACGCAGTATTTT
TRBV10-3	TRBJ2-7	TRBD1	few	CAISELGDREVGEQYF	TGTGCCATCAGTGAGTTAGGGGACAGGGAAGTCGGTGAGCAGTACTTC
TRBV15	TRBJ2-7	TRBD1	.	CATSRDHGPGGKGQYF	TGTGCCACCAGCAGAGATCATGGGCCAGGGGGCAAAGGGCAGTACTTC
TRBV29-1	TRBJ2-3	.	once	CSGKQGLGTDTQYF	TGCAGCGGGAAACAGGGTTTGGGCACAGATACGCAGTATTTT
TRBV29-1	TRBJ1-2	.	.	CSVDKDSYGYTF	TGCAGCGTTGATAAGGACAGCTATGGCTACACCTTC
TRBV7-3	TRBJ1-2	TRBD1	once	CASSPGQGYGYTF	TGTGCCAGCAGCCCGGGACAGGGCTATGGCTACACCTTC
TRBV4-1	TRBJ2-3	TRBD2	.	CASSQGIRTSGRAKMTDTQYF	TGCGCCAGCAGCCAAGGCATCCGGACTAGCGGGAGGGCCAAGATGACAGATACGCAGTATTTT
TRBV2	TRBJ2-7	TRBD1	.	CASSGGTGGAMPKYF	TGTGCCAGCAGTGGTGGGACAGGGGGCGCAATGCCCAAGTACTTC
TRBV7-2	TRBJ1-4	TRBD1	.	CASSLVGQGAFNNEKLFF	TGTGCCAGCAGCTTAGTCGGACAGGGGGCGTTTAATAACGAAAAACTGTTTTTT
TRBV4-2	TRBJ1-5	TRBD1	.	CASSLDRADQPQHF	TGTGCCAGCAGCCTAGACAGGGCCGATCAGCCCCAGCATTTT
TRBV5-5	TRBJ2-3	.	.	CASSLNSGTDTQYF	TGTGCCAGCAGCTTAAATAGTGGCACAGATACGCAGTATTTT
TRBV14	TRBJ2-3	.	few	CASSQDRSADTQYF	TGTGCCAGCAGCCAAGACAGGTCCGCGGATACGCAGTATTTT
TRBV12-5	TRBJ2-7	TRBD2	.	CASGPRTSGSYEQYF	TGTGCTAGTGGTCCCAGGACTAGCGGGAGCTACGAGCAGTACTTC
TRBV7-9	TRBJ2-1	TRBD2	once	CASSLRGGGGGNEQFF	TGTGCCAGCAGCTTACGTGGCGGGGGAGGAGGAAATGAGCAGTTCTTC
TRBV6-1	TRBJ2-7	.	.	CASSEYPLATYEQYF	TGTGCCAGCAGTGAATACCCCCTTGCCACCTACGAGCAGTACTTC
TRBV6-5	TRBJ2-3	.	few	CASSVGVGATDTQYF	TGTGCCAGCAGTGTCGGGGTTGGGGCCACAGATACGCAGTATTTT
TRBV9	TRBJ2-3	TRBD1	.	CASSGKWDRGASDTQYF	TGTGCCAGCAGCGGCAAATGGGACAGGGGAGCCTCAGATACGCAGTATTTT
TRBV7-6	TRBJ2-1	TRBD2	.	CASSLATSGTGEQFF	TGTGCCAGCAGCTTAGCGACTAGCGGGACTGGGGAGCAGTTCTTC
TRBV19	TRBJ1-4	TRBD1	few	CASRPGQATNEKLFF	TGTGCCAGTAGACCGGGACAGGCGACTAATGAAAAACTGTTTTTT
TRBV5-1	TRBJ2-6	.	few	CASRGPDSGANVLTF	TGCGCCAGCAGGGGGCCGGACTCTGGGGCCAACGTCCTGACTTTC
TRBV5-4	TRBJ1-6	TRBD1	.	CASSKAGTGGYSPLHF	TGTGCCAGCAGCAAAGCCGGGACAGGAGGCTATTCACCCCTCCACTTT
TRBV30	TRBJ1-5	TRBD1	.	CAWSLQGGGQPQHF	TGTGCCTGGAGTTTACAGGGGGGAGGTCAGCCCCAGCATTTT
TRBV4-1	TRBJ2-3	TRBD2	.	CASSLGGGPTDTQYF	TGCGCCAGCAGCTTGGGGGGGGGTCCCACAGATACGCAGTATTTT
TRBV18	TRBJ2-5	.	.	CASSPIGGVGETQYF	TGTGCCAGCTCCCCAATAGGGGGTGTAGGAGAGACCCAGTACTTC
TRBV7-2	TRBJ2-7	.	.	CASSLQGGQGNPYEQYF	TGTGCCAGCAGCTTACAGGGTGGCCAGGGGAACCCCTACGAGCAGTACTTC
TRBV27	TRBJ2-2	.	.	CASSVYLGELFF	TGTGCCAGCAGTGTTTATCTCGGGGAGCTGTTTTTT
TRBV4-3	TRBJ1-2	TRBD1	.	CASSQEAGGGGGYTF	TGCGCCAGCAGCCAAGAGGCAGGGGGAGGTGGTGGCTACACCTTC
TRBV7-9	TRBJ2-2	TRBD2	.	CASSFISGSMVTGELFF	TGTGCCAGCAGCTTCATTAGCGGGAGTATGGTCACCGGGGAGCTGTTTTTT
TRBV5-4	TRBJ2-2	.	.	CASSLARVGGELFF	TGTGCCAGCAGCTTGGCCAGGGTTGGCGGGGAGCTGTTTTTT
TRBV10-2	TRBJ2-1	.	.	CASSESGANEQFF	TGCGCCAGCAGTGAGTCGGGGGCCAATGAGCAGTTCTTC
TRBV5-1	TRBJ1-6	.	.	CASSLAGGNSPLHF	TGCGCCAGCAGCTTGGCCGGCGGTAATTCACCCCTCCACTTT